The next 13 T cell receptor beta chains were all read from a single sample in a study of OX40 agonist ivuxolimab in advanced cancers. Produced via immunoSEQ multiplex PCR; TCRdb's table is partial and in-frame only. This repertoire shows roughly 20,000 clones, 75% to 85% found once; its top ten account for roughly a third. Sequenced material: CD4+ or CD8+ T cells sorted from blood, taken in a trial of the OX40 agonist ivuxolimab. Receptors were obtained from an adult with an advanced solid tumor such as melanoma, head and neck, liver or kidney cancer.

The chain uses TRBV29-1 and TRBJ2-6, with D possibly matching TRBD1 (6 bases). Germline V gene lookup returns CDR1 SQVTM and CDR2 ANQGSEA. Trimming shortened V by 3 bases and J by 4 bases, and 16 bases separated the two germline ends. This CDR3 region has 16 residues. The CDR3 loop reads CSVEGDTLLGANVLTF. In DNA, the CDR3 is TGCAGCGTTGAGGGGGACACCCTTTTGGGGGCCAACGTCCTGACTTTC.

The rearrangement uses TRBV29-1 and TRBJ2-7; TRBD1 might be the D (5 bases). Germline V gene sequence: CDR1 SQVTM, CDR2 ANQGSEA. The V end lost 4 bases, the J end lost 2 bases, and 12 bases lay between the germline ends. The CDR3 runs to 13 residues. CDR3: CSVASQGTYEQYF. In nucleotides, the CDR3 is TGCAGCGTTGCTTCGCAGGGAACCTACGAGCAGTACTTC.

The chain uses TRBV15 and TRBJ2-2; 10 bases agree with TRBD1. Germline-derived CDR1 and CDR2 are LNHNV and YYDKDF (reference sequence). The CDR3 covers 16 residues. The junction had 10 bases not matched to a gene; V was cut back by 5 bases and J by 7 bases. In DNA form, the CDR3 reads TGTGCCACCAGCTTCGGGACAGGGGACGGAGGCGGGGAGCTGTTTTTT. Translating gives CATSFGTGDGGGELFF.

The chain recombines TRBV4-1 with TRBJ2-2; no definite D call. Germline lookup yields CDR1 MGHRA and CDR2 YSYEKL. Trimming pared 0 bases from V and 5 bases from J, leaving 1 base between. The CDR3 loop spans 12 amino acids. CDR3: CASSQETGELFF. The CDR3 nucleotides read TGCGCCAGCAGCCAAGAGACCGGGGAGCTGTTTTTT.

This chain links TRBV6-5 with TRBJ1-1; D not certain. The CDR3 totals 13 residues. V was clipped by 4 bases and J by 5 bases, with 11 bases between them. Per germline, CDR1 MNHEY and CDR2 SVGAGI. The CDR3 region is CASSWRGDTEAFF. The CDR3 nucleotides are TGTGCCAGCAGTTGGCGGGGAGATACTGAAGCTTTCTTT.

The chain links TRBV6-1 to TRBJ1-1, with TRBD1 identical over 8 bases. Looked up from germline, CDR1 is MNHNS and CDR2 is SASEGT. With V trimmed by 3 bases and J by 3 bases, 3 bases remained unmatched. The length of the CDR3 is 14 residues. The CDR3 bases are TGTGCCAGCAGTGACGACAGGGGATACACTGAAGCTTTCTTT. It translates to CASSDDRGYTEAFF.

The chain joins TRBV13 to TRBJ2-3; the D gene is possibly TRBD2 (5 bases). Per germline, CDR1 PRHDT and CDR2 FYEKMQ (reference sequence). This CDR3 has 14 amino acids. V lost 5 bases and J 4 bases, leaving 13 bases between the germline ends. The CDR3 loop is CASSPFTSPDTQYF. The CDR3 DNA reads TGTGCCAGCAGCCCGTTCACTAGTCCAGATACGCAGTATTTT.

The genes are TRBV27 and TRBJ2-2; 11 nucleotides align to TRBD2. From germline, CDR1 is MNHEY and CDR2 SMNVEV (reference sequence). The CDR3 length is 14 residues. With 7 bases clipped from V and 7 bases from J, the junction kept 5 bases outside the gene matches. As DNA, the CDR3 is TGTGCCAGCACGACTAGCGGGGAGTTCGGGGAGCTGTTTTTT. Its protein product is CASTTSGEFGELFF.

Note on this clone: The junction departs from the called germline gene at one end, perhaps through a read error. V and J are TRBV27 and TRBJ2-7; D might be TRBD1 (5 bases). The CDR3 extends over 11 amino acids. Germline CDR1 and CDR2: MNHEY and SMNVEV (reference sequence). CDR3: CASILGDEQYF. CDR3 nucleotides: TGTGCCAGCATTTTAGGGGACGAGCAGTACTTC.

The V call is TRBV9, the J call TRBJ1-1; 7 nucleotides align to TRBD1. CDR3 length: 15 residues. Looked up from germline, CDR1 is SGDLS and CDR2 is YYNGEE. Trimming at V came to 3 bases and at J to 0 bases, leaving 5 bases not matched to a gene. CDR3 loop: CASSDQGDMNTEAFF. The DNA for the CDR3 is TGTGCCAGCAGCGACCAGGGGGATATGAACACTGAAGCTTTCTTT.

The sample holds a few counts of this clone. The CDR3 here is CASSSSTGDEKLFF. In nucleotides, the CDR3 is TGTGCCAGCAGCTCGTCTACGGGGGATGAAAAACTGTTTTTT. The chain couples TRBV7-6 to TRBJ1-4, with a weak D call TRBD1 (5 bases). Trimming left V 4 bases short and J 6 bases short, with 12 bases between. This CDR3 has 14 amino acids. Germline values: CDR1 SGHVS, CDR2 FNYEAQ.

This chain links TRBV7-9 with TRBJ1-2, with D unresolved. CDR3 length: 13 amino acids. Germline loops: CDR1 SEHNR, CDR2 FQNEAQ (reference sequence). V was pared by 8 bases and J by 2 bases, with 12 bases between. The CDR3 protein is CASGTGINYGYTF. CDR3 nucleotide sequence: TGTGCCAGCGGTACCGGGATCAACTATGGCTACACCTTC.

The chain is built from TRBV5-5 and TRBJ2-1; D unclear. Germline assignment: CDR1 SGHKS and CDR2 YYEKEE (reference sequence). The V gene lost 0 bases and the J gene lost 6 bases, with 7 bases spanning the gap. The length of the CDR3 is 13 residues. The CDR3 DNA reads as TGTGCCAGCAGCTTGGGTCGAGTCAATGAGCAGTTCTTC. This codes for CASSLGRVNEQFF.